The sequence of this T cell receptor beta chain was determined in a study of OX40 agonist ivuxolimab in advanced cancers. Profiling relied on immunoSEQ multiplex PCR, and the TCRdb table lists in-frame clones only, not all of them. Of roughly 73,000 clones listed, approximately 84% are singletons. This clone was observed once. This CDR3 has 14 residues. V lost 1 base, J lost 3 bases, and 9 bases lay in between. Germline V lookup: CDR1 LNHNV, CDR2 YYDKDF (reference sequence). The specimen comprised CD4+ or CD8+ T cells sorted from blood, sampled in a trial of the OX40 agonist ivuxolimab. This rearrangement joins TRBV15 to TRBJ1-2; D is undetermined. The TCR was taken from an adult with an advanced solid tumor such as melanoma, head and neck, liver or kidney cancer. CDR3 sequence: CATSRVGTDYGYTF. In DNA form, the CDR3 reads TGTGCCACCAGCAGAGTCGGCACAGACTATGGCTACACCTTC. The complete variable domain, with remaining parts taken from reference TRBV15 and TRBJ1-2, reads DAMVIQNPRYQVTQFGKPVTLSCSQTLNHNVMYWYQQKSSQAPKLLFHYYDKDFNNEADTPDNFQSRRPNTSFCFLDIRSPGLGDTAMYLCATSRVGTDYGYTFGSGTRLTVV.